The rows below give T cell receptor beta chains drawn from one sample of a study of blood T cells in healthy people across ages. TCRdb independently ran MiXCR on the 5' RACE reads; one entry per CDR3 protein. The sample includes more than 1,000,000 distinct CDR3 sequences, roughly 24% seen only once; the top ten take approximately 0.75%. This sample was shared with a second study, whose subject was T cells of mothers and their children.

Sequencing used blood. These receptors came from a girl aged 2 to 10 in good health. Each CDR3 is given with its conserved first and last residue. Fields, in order: CDR3 DNA, CDR3 protein, D gene, V gene, clone size, J gene. The D gene is left open where the match is weak. Clone size is given for some rows only: seen once, a few or many times, or a class if the clone is expanded.

cdr3_nt: TGCAGTGCCCCGCTCAGGGAAGAGTTGGAGCAGTTCTTC
cdr3_aa: CSAPLREELEQFF
d_call: -
v_call: TRBV20-1
clone_size: many
j_call: TRBJ2-1

cdr3_nt: TGTGCCAGCGGGCTAGCGGGATTCGAGCAGTACTTC
cdr3_aa: CASGLAGFEQYF
d_call: TRBD2
v_call: TRBV27
clone_size: few
j_call: TRBJ2-7

cdr3_nt: TGTGCCAGCAGCTTAACACCCCGGACTAGTGGGAGGACTAGCTCCTACAATGAGCAGTTCTTC
cdr3_aa: CASSLTPRTSGRTSSYNEQFF
d_call: TRBD2
v_call: TRBV11-2
clone_size: -
j_call: TRBJ2-1

cdr3_nt: TGTGCCAGCACCTCCATCGGGGGGAACACTGAAGCTTTCTTT
cdr3_aa: CASTSIGGNTEAFF
d_call: -
v_call: TRBV6-5
clone_size: few
j_call: TRBJ1-1

cdr3_nt: TGCAGTGCTCAACACCCATTATCCTACAATGAGCAGTTCTTC
cdr3_aa: CSAQHPLSYNEQFF
d_call: -
v_call: TRBV20-1
clone_size: -
j_call: TRBJ2-1

cdr3_nt: TGTGCCAGCTGGGAAACTAGCGGTACCTACGAGCAGTACTTC
cdr3_aa: CASWETSGTYEQYF
d_call: TRBD2
v_call: TRBV2
clone_size: -
j_call: TRBJ2-7

cdr3_nt: TGTGCCAGCAGCTTAATAGCGCCGACCTACGAGCAGTACTTC
cdr3_aa: CASSLIAPTYEQYF
d_call: -
v_call: TRBV7-9
clone_size: few
j_call: TRBJ2-7

cdr3_nt: TGTGCCATCAGTGAGGGTTGGGCGCAGTATTTT
cdr3_aa: CAISEGWAQYF
d_call: -
v_call: TRBV10-3
clone_size: -
j_call: TRBJ2-3

cdr3_nt: TGCAGTGCTAGCTCGGGAGGGGACACTGAAGCTTTCTTT
cdr3_aa: CSASSGGDTEAFF
d_call: -
v_call: TRBV20-1
clone_size: -
j_call: TRBJ1-1

cdr3_nt: TGCAGGTTACTCTGGGCGGGGGGCTACACCTTC
cdr3_aa: CRLLWAGGYTF
d_call: -
v_call: TRBV20-1
clone_size: -
j_call: TRBJ1-2

cdr3_nt: TGTGCCAGCAGCTTATGGGGACAGGGCACCCTCCAAGAGACCCAGTACTTC
cdr3_aa: CASSLWGQGTLQETQYF
d_call: TRBD1
v_call: TRBV7-8
clone_size: -
j_call: TRBJ2-5

cdr3_nt: TGCGCCAGCAGCCCAGGGACAGTAAAAAGTGAGCAGTTCTTC
cdr3_aa: CASSPGTVKSEQFF
d_call: TRBD1
v_call: TRBV4-1
clone_size: many
j_call: TRBJ2-1

cdr3_nt: TGTGCCAGCAGTATACCCGGTGTGGGGGGGGAGACCCAGTACTTC
cdr3_aa: CASSIPGVGGETQYF
d_call: TRBD2
v_call: TRBV28
clone_size: -
j_call: TRBJ2-5

cdr3_nt: TGTGCCAGCAGTCCCTGGGGGGCCGGGCCCAATGAGCAGTTCTTC
cdr3_aa: CASSPWGAGPNEQFF
d_call: -
v_call: TRBV11-3
clone_size: -
j_call: TRBJ2-1

cdr3_nt: TGTGCCATCAGCCGGACAGGGAGTAGCTATGGCTACACCTTC
cdr3_aa: CAISRTGSSYGYTF
d_call: TRBD1
v_call: TRBV10-3
clone_size: few
j_call: TRBJ1-2

cdr3_nt: TGTGCCAGCAGCTTGTTTGAGGGACACGTGAACACTGAAGCTTTCTTT
cdr3_aa: CASSLFEGHVNTEAFF
d_call: -
v_call: TRBV11-2
clone_size: few
j_call: TRBJ1-1

cdr3_nt: TGTGCCACCAGGTTCAGCCATCCAGACACCCAGTACTTC
cdr3_aa: CATRFSHPDTQYF
d_call: -
v_call: TRBV6-5
clone_size: many
j_call: TRBJ2-5

cdr3_nt: TGTGCCAGCAGGTTTTCCGGGGGGAACACCGGGGAGCTGTTTTTT
cdr3_aa: CASRFSGGNTGELFF
d_call: -
v_call: TRBV7-9
clone_size: few
j_call: TRBJ2-2

cdr3_nt: TGTGCCAGCAGCCTTTTGGGACAGGCTTCCTACGAGCAGTACTTC
cdr3_aa: CASSLLGQASYEQYF
d_call: TRBD1
v_call: TRBV14
clone_size: -
j_call: TRBJ2-7

cdr3_nt: TGTGCCAGTCGGGACAGGCGGTACAATGAGCAGTTCTTC
cdr3_aa: CASRDRRYNEQFF
d_call: TRBD1
v_call: TRBV28
clone_size: few
j_call: TRBJ2-1

cdr3_nt: TGTTCCAGCAGCCAGATCAAGGGAACCCAAGAGACCCAGTACTTC
cdr3_aa: CSSSQIKGTQETQYF
d_call: -
v_call: TRBV7-8
clone_size: -
j_call: TRBJ2-5

cdr3_nt: TGTGCCAGCAGTGTTAGCGGGCACCTCGGGAGCACAGATACGCAGTATTTT
cdr3_aa: CASSVSGHLGSTDTQYF
d_call: TRBD2
v_call: TRBV2
clone_size: few
j_call: TRBJ2-3

cdr3_nt: TGCGCCAGCAGCCAGGACCCGACAGGGGGCTATCGGGAGACCCAGTACTTC
cdr3_aa: CASSQDPTGGYRETQYF
d_call: TRBD1
v_call: TRBV4-1
clone_size: -
j_call: TRBJ2-5

cdr3_nt: TGTGCCACCAGCAGGACAGACTCTGGGGCCAACGTCCTGACTTTC
cdr3_aa: CATSRTDSGANVLTF
d_call: -
v_call: TRBV15
clone_size: -
j_call: TRBJ2-6

cdr3_nt: TGTGCCAGCAGTTATATCACAGGGTCAAACACTGAAGCTTTCTTT
cdr3_aa: CASSYITGSNTEAFF
d_call: -
v_call: TRBV6-5
clone_size: -
j_call: TRBJ1-1

cdr3_nt: TGTGCCAGCAGCTTTGGCCGGGTGAGCTCCTACGAGCAGTACTTC
cdr3_aa: CASSFGRVSSYEQYF
d_call: -
v_call: TRBV11-3
clone_size: few
j_call: TRBJ2-7

cdr3_nt: TGTGCCAGCAGCTTCCAAGTCCCGGGGGGCATCTCAGATACGCAGTATTTT
cdr3_aa: CASSFQVPGGISDTQYF
d_call: -
v_call: TRBV7-3
clone_size: -
j_call: TRBJ2-3

cdr3_nt: TGTGCCAGCAGCCCTAACGGGGACAGGGGGTTCTTC
cdr3_aa: CASSPNGDRGFF
d_call: TRBD1
v_call: TRBV6-6
clone_size: few
j_call: TRBJ2-5

cdr3_nt: TGCAGTGCTATAGGGGACCTGAACACCGGGGAGCTGTTTTTT
cdr3_aa: CSAIGDLNTGELFF
d_call: -
v_call: TRBV20-1
clone_size: -
j_call: TRBJ2-2

cdr3_nt: TGTGCCAGCATAGGATTGGATGAAGCTTTCTTT
cdr3_aa: CASIGLDEAFF
d_call: -
v_call: TRBV6-5
clone_size: once
j_call: TRBJ1-1

cdr3_nt: TGTGCCAGCAGTAAACAGGGACTACATCAGCCCCAGCATTTT
cdr3_aa: CASSKQGLHQPQHF
d_call: -
v_call: TRBV12-3/TRBV12-4
clone_size: few
j_call: TRBJ1-5

cdr3_nt: TGTGCCTCTCGAGAAGAACTGGGTCGGCCCCAGCATTTT
cdr3_aa: CASREELGRPQHF
d_call: -
v_call: TRBV19
clone_size: -
j_call: TRBJ1-5

cdr3_nt: TGCGCCAGCAGCGCGACAGAGAACACTGAAGCTTTCTTT
cdr3_aa: CASSATENTEAFF
d_call: -
v_call: TRBV5-1
clone_size: many
j_call: TRBJ1-1

cdr3_nt: TGTGCCAGCAGCGTACTACTAGCGGGAGGGCAAGATACGCAGTATTTT
cdr3_aa: CASSVLLAGGQDTQYF
d_call: TRBD2
v_call: TRBV11-2
clone_size: few
j_call: TRBJ2-3

cdr3_nt: TGTGCCAGCAGCTTAATCACGGAGACCCAGTACTTC
cdr3_aa: CASSLITETQYF
d_call: -
v_call: TRBV7-9
clone_size: -
j_call: TRBJ2-5

cdr3_nt: TGCGCCAGCAGCCAAAAGGACGGGGCGGTTGACACCGGGGAGCTGTTTTTT
cdr3_aa: CASSQKDGAVDTGELFF
d_call: -
v_call: TRBV4-1
clone_size: -
j_call: TRBJ2-2

cdr3_nt: TGCGCCAGCAGCCAAGATAACAGGGCCAATGAGCAGTTCTTC
cdr3_aa: CASSQDNRANEQFF
d_call: -
v_call: TRBV4-3
clone_size: few
j_call: TRBJ2-1

cdr3_nt: TGTGCCAGCAGCTTGGACAGCTTAGCCAAAAACATTCAGTACTTC
cdr3_aa: CASSLDSLAKNIQYF
d_call: -
v_call: TRBV7-3
clone_size: many
j_call: TRBJ2-4